The entry below describes one T cell receptor beta chain. Antigen specificity is unknown. The sample holds other DNA sequences that translate to the same CDR3. The primer mix had 60 Vbeta and 13 Jbeta primers. Using immunoSEQ multiplex PCR, the repertoire was profiled, and TCRdb retains in-frame clones only, with some absent. The table records around 150,000 clones, 85% of them present only once. These data are taken from a study of cytomegalovirus exposure and HLA in healthy donors. The CDR3 length is 13 residues. Deletions cut 3 bases from V and 4 bases from J, with 8 bases between. Germline CDR1 reads KGHSH; CDR2 reads LQKENI. Study-wide results and caveats: Reports indicated that the classifier achieved high specificity and sensitivity in diagnosing cytomegalovirus status.

The TCR comes from a young man in good health and CMV-seropositive. The sequenced material came from PBMCs. The rearrangement links TRBV18 to TRBJ2-3, with D maybe TRBD2 (6 bases). CDR3 nucleotide sequence: TGTGCCAGCTCACCGGGGACTGCAGATACGCAGTATTTT. Translated: CASSPGTADTQYF.